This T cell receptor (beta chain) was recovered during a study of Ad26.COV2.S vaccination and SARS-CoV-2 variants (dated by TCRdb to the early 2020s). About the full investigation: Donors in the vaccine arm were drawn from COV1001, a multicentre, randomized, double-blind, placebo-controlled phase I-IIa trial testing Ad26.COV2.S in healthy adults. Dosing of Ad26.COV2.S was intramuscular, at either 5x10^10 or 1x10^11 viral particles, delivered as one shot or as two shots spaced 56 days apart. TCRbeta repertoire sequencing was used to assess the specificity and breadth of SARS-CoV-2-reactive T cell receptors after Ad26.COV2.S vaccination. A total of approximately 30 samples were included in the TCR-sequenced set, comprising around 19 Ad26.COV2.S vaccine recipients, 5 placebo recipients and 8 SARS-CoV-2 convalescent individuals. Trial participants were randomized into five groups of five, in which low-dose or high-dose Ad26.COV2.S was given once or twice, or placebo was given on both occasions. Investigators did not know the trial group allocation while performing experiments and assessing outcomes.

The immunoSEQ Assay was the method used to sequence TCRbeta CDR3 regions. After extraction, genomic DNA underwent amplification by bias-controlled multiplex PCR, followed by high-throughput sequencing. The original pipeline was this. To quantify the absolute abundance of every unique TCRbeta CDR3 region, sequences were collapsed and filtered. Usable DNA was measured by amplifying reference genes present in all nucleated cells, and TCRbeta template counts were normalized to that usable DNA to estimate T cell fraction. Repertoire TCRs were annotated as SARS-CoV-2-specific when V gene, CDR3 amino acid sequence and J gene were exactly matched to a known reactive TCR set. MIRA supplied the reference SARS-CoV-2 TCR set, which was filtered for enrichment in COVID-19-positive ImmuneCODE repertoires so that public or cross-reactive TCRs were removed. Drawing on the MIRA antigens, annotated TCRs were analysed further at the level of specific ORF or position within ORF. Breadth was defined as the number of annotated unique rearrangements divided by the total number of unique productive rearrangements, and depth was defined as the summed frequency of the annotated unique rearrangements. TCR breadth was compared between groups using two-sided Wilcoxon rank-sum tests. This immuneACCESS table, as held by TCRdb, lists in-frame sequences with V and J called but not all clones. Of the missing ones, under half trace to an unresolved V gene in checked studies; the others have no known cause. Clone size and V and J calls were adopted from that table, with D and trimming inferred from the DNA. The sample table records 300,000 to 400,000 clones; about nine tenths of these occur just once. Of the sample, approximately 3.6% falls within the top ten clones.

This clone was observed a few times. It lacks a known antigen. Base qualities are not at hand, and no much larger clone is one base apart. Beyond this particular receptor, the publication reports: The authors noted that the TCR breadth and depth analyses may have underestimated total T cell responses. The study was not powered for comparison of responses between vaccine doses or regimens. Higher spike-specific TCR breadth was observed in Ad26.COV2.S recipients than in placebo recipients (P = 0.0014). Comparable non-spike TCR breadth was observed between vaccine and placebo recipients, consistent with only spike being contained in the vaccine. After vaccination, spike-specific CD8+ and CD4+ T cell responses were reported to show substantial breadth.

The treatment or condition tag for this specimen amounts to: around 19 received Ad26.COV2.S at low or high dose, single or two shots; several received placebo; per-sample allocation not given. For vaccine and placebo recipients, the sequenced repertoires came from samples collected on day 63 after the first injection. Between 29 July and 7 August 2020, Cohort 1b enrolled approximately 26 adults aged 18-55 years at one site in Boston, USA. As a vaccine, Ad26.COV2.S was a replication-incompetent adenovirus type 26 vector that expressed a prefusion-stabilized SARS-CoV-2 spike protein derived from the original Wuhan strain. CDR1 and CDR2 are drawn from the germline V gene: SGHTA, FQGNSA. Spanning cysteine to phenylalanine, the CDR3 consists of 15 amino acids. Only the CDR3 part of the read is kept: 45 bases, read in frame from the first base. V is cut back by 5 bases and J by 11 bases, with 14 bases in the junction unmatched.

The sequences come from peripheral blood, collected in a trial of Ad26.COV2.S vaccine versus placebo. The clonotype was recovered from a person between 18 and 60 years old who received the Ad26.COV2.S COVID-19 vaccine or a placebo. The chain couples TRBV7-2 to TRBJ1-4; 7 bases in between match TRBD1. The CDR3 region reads CASSHRQGGGGKLFF. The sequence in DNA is TGTGCCAGCAGCCATAGACAGGGTGGGGGAGGTAAACTGTTTTTT.